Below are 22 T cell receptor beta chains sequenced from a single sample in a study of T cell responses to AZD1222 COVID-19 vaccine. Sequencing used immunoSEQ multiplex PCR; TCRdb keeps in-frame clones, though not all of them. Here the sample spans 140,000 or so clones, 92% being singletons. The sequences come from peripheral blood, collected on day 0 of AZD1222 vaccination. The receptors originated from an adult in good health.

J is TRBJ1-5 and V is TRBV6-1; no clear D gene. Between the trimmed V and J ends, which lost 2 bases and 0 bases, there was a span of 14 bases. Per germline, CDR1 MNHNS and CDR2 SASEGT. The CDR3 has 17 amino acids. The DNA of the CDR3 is TGTGCCAGCAGTGAATCCCACTTTAGCTCTAGCAATCAGCCCCAGCATTTT. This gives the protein CASSESHFSSSNQPQHF.

This CDR3 is CASSHQDFRDNYGYTF. CDR3 DNA: TGCGCCAGCAGCCACCAAGACTTCAGGGATAACTATGGCTACACCTTC. The rearrangement uses TRBV4-3 and TRBJ1-2, with a tentative D call TRBD1 (5 bases). This CDR3 region has 16 residues. Between the trimmed V and J ends, which lost 3 bases and 1 base, there was a span of 15 bases. Germline CDR1 reads LGHNA; CDR2 reads YSLEER.

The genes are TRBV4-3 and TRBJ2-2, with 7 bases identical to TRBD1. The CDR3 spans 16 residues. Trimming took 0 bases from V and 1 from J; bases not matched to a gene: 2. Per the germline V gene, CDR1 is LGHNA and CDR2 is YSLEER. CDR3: CASSQDRTGNTGELFF. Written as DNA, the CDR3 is TGCGCCAGCAGCCAAGATCGGACAGGGAACACCGGGGAGCTGTTTTTT.

The CDR3 sequence: CASSFGQGWETQYF. The CDR3 bases are TGCGCCAGCAGCTTTGGTCAGGGTTGGGAGACCCAGTACTTC. This chain connects TRBV5-1 to TRBJ2-5; D perhaps matches TRBD1 (5 bases). V was cut by 2 bases and J by 5 bases, with 13 bases left in between. There are 14 residues in the CDR3. Germline CDR1 is SGHRS and CDR2 is YFSETQ.

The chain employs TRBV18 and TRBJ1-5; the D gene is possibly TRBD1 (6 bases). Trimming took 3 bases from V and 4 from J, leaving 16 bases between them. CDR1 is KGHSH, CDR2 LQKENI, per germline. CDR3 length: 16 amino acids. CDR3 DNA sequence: TGTGCCAGCTCACCCTCGGACAGAGCCCCGAATCAGCCCCAGCATTTT. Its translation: CASSPSDRAPNQPQHF.

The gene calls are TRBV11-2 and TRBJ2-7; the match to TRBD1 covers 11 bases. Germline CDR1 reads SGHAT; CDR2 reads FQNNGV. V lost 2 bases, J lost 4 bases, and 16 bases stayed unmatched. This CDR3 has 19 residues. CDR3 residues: CASSLTPQIGTGGRYEQYF. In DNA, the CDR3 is TGTGCCAGCAGCTTAACCCCGCAAATAGGGACAGGGGGGCGGTACGAGCAGTACTTC.

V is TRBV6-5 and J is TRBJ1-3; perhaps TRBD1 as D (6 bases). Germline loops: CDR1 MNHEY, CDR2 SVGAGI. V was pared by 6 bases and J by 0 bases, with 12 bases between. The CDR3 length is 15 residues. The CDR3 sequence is CASRGGLGSGNTIYF. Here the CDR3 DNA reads TGTGCCAGCAGAGGGGGTCTCGGCTCTGGAAACACCATATATTTT.

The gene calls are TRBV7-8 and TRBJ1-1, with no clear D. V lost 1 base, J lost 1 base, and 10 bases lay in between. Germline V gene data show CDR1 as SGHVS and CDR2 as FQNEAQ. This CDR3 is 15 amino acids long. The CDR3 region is CASSLVNGRNTEAFF. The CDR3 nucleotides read TGTGCCAGCAGCTTAGTGAACGGGAGGAACACTGAAGCTTTCTTT.

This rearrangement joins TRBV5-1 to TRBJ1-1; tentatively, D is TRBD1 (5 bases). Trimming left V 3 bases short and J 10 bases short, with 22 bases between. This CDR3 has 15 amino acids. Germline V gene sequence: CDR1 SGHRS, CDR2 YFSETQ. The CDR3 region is CASSWLVGADRGAFF. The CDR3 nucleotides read TGCGCCAGCAGCTGGTTGGTTGGGGCTGATCGTGGAGCTTTCTTT.

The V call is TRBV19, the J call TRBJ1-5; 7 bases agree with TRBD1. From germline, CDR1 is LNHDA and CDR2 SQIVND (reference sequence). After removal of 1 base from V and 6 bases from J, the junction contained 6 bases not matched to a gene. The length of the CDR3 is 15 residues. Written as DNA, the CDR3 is TGTGCCAGTAGTATAGGACAGGGCGGGCGTCAGCCCCAGCATTTT. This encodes CASSIGQGGRQPQHF.

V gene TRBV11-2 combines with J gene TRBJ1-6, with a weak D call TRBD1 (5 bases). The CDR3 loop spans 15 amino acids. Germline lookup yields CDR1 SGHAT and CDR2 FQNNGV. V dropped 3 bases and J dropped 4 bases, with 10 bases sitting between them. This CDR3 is CASSFPGPYNSPLHF. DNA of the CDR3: TGTGCCAGCAGCTTCCCGGGACCGTATAATTCACCCCTCCACTTT.

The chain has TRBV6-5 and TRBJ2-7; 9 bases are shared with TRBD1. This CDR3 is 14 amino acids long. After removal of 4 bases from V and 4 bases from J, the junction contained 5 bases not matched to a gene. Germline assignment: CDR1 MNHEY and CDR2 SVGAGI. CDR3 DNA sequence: TGTGCCAGCAGTTCTGGGACAGGGAGATACGAGCAGTACTTC. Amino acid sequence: CASSSGTGRYEQYF.

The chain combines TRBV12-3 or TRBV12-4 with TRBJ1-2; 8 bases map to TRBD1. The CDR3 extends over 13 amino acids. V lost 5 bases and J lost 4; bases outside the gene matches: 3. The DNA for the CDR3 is TGTGCCAGCAGTCGACAGGGGCGCTATGGCTACACCTTC. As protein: CASSRQGRYGYTF.

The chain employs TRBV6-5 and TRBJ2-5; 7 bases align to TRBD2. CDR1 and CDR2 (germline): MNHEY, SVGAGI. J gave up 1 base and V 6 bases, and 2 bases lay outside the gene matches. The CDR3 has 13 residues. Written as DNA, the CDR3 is TGTGCCAGCAGGGGCGGGGGCCAAGAGACCCAGTACTTC. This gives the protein CASRGGGQETQYF.

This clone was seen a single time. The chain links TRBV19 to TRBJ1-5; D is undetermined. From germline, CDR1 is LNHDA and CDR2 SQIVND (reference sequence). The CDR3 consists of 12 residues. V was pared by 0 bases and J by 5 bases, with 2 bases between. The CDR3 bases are TGTGCCAGTAGTATAGAAGATCAGCCCCAGCATTTT. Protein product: CASSIEDQPQHF.

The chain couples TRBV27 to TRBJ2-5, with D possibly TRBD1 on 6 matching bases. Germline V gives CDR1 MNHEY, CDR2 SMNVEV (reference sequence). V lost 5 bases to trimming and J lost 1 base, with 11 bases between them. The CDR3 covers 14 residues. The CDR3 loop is CASSRQALQETQYF. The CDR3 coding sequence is TGTGCCAGCAGTCGACAGGCCCTCCAAGAGACCCAGTACTTC.

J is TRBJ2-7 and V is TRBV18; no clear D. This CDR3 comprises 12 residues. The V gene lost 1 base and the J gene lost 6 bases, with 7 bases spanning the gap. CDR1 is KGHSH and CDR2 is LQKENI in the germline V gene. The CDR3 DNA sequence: TGTGCCAGCTCACCACTGCGTACCGAGCAGTACTTC. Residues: CASSPLRTEQYF.

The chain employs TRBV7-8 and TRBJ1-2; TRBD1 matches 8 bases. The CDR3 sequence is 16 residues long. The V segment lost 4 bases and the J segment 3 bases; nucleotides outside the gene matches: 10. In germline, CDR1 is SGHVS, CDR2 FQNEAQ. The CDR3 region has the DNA TGTGCCAGCAGCTCGTGGACAGGGACCCTCGACTATGGCTACACCTTC. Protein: CASSSWTGTLDYGYTF.

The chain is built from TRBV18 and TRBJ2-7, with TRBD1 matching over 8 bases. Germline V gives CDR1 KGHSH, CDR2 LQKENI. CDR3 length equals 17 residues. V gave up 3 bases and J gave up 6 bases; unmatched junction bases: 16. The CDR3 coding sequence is TGTGCCAGCTCACCTAGCCGGAGCGACAGGGGAGGCGGCGAGCAGTACTTC. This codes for CASSPSRSDRGGGEQYF.

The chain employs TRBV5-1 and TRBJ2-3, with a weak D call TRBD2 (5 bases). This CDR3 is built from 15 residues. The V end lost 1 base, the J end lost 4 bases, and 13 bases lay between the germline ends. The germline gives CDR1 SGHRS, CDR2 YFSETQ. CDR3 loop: CASSLSSGNADTQYF. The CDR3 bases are TGCGCCAGCAGCTTGTCCTCCGGGAACGCAGATACGCAGTATTTT.

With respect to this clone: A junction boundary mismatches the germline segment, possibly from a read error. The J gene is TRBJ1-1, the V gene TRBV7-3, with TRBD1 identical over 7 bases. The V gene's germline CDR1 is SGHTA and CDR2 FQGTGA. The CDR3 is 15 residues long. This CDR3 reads CASSITGAGDTEAFF. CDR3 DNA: TGTGCCAGCAGCATAACAGGGGCGGGAGACACTGAAGCTTTCTTT.

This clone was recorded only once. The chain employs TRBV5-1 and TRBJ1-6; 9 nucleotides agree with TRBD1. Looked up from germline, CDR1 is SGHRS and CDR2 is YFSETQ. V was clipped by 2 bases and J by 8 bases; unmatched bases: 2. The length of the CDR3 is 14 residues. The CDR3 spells CASSLRQGDSPLHF. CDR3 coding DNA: TGCGCCAGCAGCTTAAGACAGGGGGATTCACCCCTCCACTTT. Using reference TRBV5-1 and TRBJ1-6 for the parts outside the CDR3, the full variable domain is KAGVTQTPRYLIKTRGQQVTLSCSPISGHRSVSWYQQTPGQGLQFLFEYFSETQRNKGNFPGRFSGRQFSNSRSEMNVSTLELGDSALYLCASSLRQGDSPLHFGNGTRLTVT.